This entry lists 18 T cell receptor beta chains sequenced from one sample in a study of OX40 agonist ivuxolimab in advanced cancers. The library came from the immunoSEQ multiplex PCR assay. TCRdb holds this immuneACCESS table with in-frame rearrangements only. Some clones are missing; in checked studies, unresolved V genes explain under half, and the rest has no known cause. The sample includes some 42,000 clones, with over 75% observed a single time. The ten largest make up roughly 25% of the sample. Source: CD4+ or CD8+ T cells sorted from blood, taken in a trial of the OX40 agonist ivuxolimab. These TCRs come from an adult with an advanced solid tumor such as melanoma, head and neck, liver or kidney cancer.

The chain carries TRBV4-3 and TRBJ1-1; possibly TRBD1 for D (5 bases). The CDR3 covers 18 residues. V was clipped by 2 bases and J by 0 bases, with 19 bases between them. Germline CDR1 and CDR2: LGHNA and YSLEER. This CDR3 reads CASSQNFFGDLMNTEAFF. DNA for the CDR3: TGCGCCAGCAGCCAAAATTTCTTCGGGGACCTTATGAACACTGAAGCTTTCTTT.

The J gene is TRBJ2-2, the V gene TRBV7-3; 12 bases agree with TRBD2. Germline lookup yields CDR1 SGHTA and CDR2 FQGTGA. This CDR3 is built from 17 residues. Unmatched junction bases numbered 9, after V lost 5 bases and J lost 5 bases. In DNA form, the CDR3 reads TGTGCCAGCAGCCCAGGGACTAGCGGGTTGATTACCGGGGAGCTGTTTTTT. Translating gives CASSPGTSGLITGELFF.

This clone was detected only a few times. The rearrangement joins TRBV27 to TRBJ2-1; 7 bases are a match to TRBD1. V trimming: 3 bases; J trimming: 9 bases; junction bases outside the gene matches: 8. The CDR3 extends over 14 amino acids. In germline, CDR1 is MNHEY, CDR2 SMNVEV (reference sequence). The CDR3 nucleotides read TGTGCCAGCAGTTTTTCACAGGGGCTCGGTGAGCAGTTCTTC. Translation gives CASSFSQGLGEQFF.

V gene TRBV11-1 combines with J gene TRBJ2-1, with D possibly matching TRBD2 (6 bases). This CDR3 has 13 amino acids. V lost 5 bases and J lost 8, with 13 bases in between. CDR1 SGHAT and CDR2 FQDESV come from the germline V gene (reference sequence). DNA of the CDR3: TGTGCCAGCAGCAGGGACTTAGGGTATGAGCAGTTCTTC. It encodes CASSRDLGYEQFF.

The V and J genes are TRBV29-1 and TRBJ2-7, with TRBD1 as a possible D gene (5 bases). This CDR3 region has 13 residues. Between the trimmed V and J ends, which lost 5 bases and 1 base, there was a span of 12 bases. Germline V gene sequence: CDR1 SQVTM, CDR2 ANQGSEA. This CDR3 is CSVTLTASYEQYF. The CDR3 coding sequence is TGCAGCGTTACATTGACAGCTTCCTACGAGCAGTACTTC.

The V gene is TRBV5-1, the J gene TRBJ2-3; D remains ambiguous. Germline V lookup: CDR1 SGHRS, CDR2 YFSETQ. V lost 4 bases and J lost 4, with 13 bases in between. This CDR3 has 14 amino acids. CDR3 sequence (DNA): TGCGCCAGCAGCCCGGCCCTTGGCGCAGATACGCAGTATTTT. Translating gives CASSPALGADTQYF.

The chain uses TRBV29-1 and TRBJ2-1; no firm D call. CDR3 size: 13 residues. The germline CDR1 and CDR2 sequences are SQVTM and ANQGSEA. Between the trimmed V and J ends, which lost 5 bases and 0 bases, there was a span of 8 bases. This chain's CDR3 is CSVQPFSYNEQFF. The CDR3 DNA sequence: TGCAGCGTTCAGCCTTTCTCCTACAATGAGCAGTTCTTC.

The chain carries TRBV5-1 and TRBJ1-1, with D maybe TRBD1 (6 bases). With 0 bases removed from V and 0 bases from J, the gap between germline ends came to 12 bases. The CDR3 spans 16 residues. Germline assignment: CDR1 SGHRS and CDR2 YFSETQ. CDR3 sequence (DNA): TGCGCCAGCAGCTTGGTACCAAGGACAGTGAACACTGAAGCTTTCTTT. This sequence encodes CASSLVPRTVNTEAFF.

The chain carries TRBV5-5 and TRBJ2-7; 7 bases match TRBD1. Looked up from germline, CDR1 is SGHKS and CDR2 is YYEKEE (reference sequence). CDR3 length equals 14 residues. V was clipped by 4 bases and J by 3 bases; unmatched bases: 7. CDR3 sequence (DNA): TGTGCCAGCAGCCCATGGGCAGGGGGCTACGAGCAGTACTTC. Encoded protein: CASSPWAGGYEQYF.

This chain connects TRBV9 to TRBJ2-5, with 10 bases fitting TRBD2. V lost 0 bases to trimming and J lost 6 bases; unmatched junction nucleotides: 5. CDR1 and CDR2 from the germline V gene are SGDLS and YYNGEE. This CDR3 has 15 amino acids. This CDR3 is CASSVEAGGPKTQYF. The CDR3, as DNA: TGTGCCAGCAGCGTAGAAGCGGGGGGGCCGAAGACCCAGTACTTC.

The chain employs TRBV7-9 and TRBJ1-1, with D uncertain. The germline V and J ends were trimmed by 6 bases and 6 bases, with 14 bases remaining between them. There are 13 residues in the CDR3. CDR1 is SEHNR and CDR2 is FQNEAQ in the germline V gene (reference sequence). The CDR3 sequence: CASRSRGVSEAFF. The CDR3 region has the DNA TGTGCCAGCAGGTCAAGAGGTGTCTCTGAAGCTTTCTTT. Filled out from reference TRBV7-9 and TRBJ1-1, the complete variable domain reads DTGVSQNPRHKITKRGQNVTFRCDPISEHNRLYWYRQTLGQGPEFLTYFQNEAQLEKSRLLSDRFSAERPKGSFSTLEIQRTEQGDSAMYLCASRSRGVSEAFFGQGTRLTVV.

Only a few counts were recorded for this clone. V and J are TRBV19 and TRBJ1-1; D possibly corresponds to TRBD1 (5 bases). Looked up from germline, CDR1 is LNHDA and CDR2 is SQIVND (reference sequence). The germline V and J ends were trimmed by 3 bases and 4 bases, with 9 bases remaining between them. The CDR3 loop spans 13 amino acids. DNA for the CDR3: TGTGCCAGTAGTATTTCAGGGCGCACTGAAGCTTTCTTT. This encodes CASSISGRTEAFF.

The V call is TRBV9, the J call TRBJ1-1, with D maybe TRBD1 (5 bases). Germline V lookup: CDR1 SGDLS, CDR2 YYNGEE. V was cut by 4 bases and J by 1 base, with 8 bases left in between. This CDR3 is built from 13 residues. The CDR3 DNA is TGTGCCAGCAGCCGGGGACCGAACACTGAAGCTTTCTTT. Amino acid sequence: CASSRGPNTEAFF.

The chain combines TRBV11-1 with TRBJ2-5, with a tentative D call TRBD1 (5 bases). Germline V CDR1 and CDR2: SGHAT, FQDESV (reference sequence). V lost 1 base and J 3 bases, leaving 15 bases between the germline ends. This CDR3 has 16 amino acids. CDR3: CASSLVPGLWEETQYF. As DNA, the CDR3 is TGTGCCAGCAGCTTAGTCCCAGGGTTATGGGAAGAGACCCAGTACTTC.

The chain is built from TRBV4-3 and TRBJ1-2; TRBD1 matches at 11 bases. The junction had 2 bases not matched to a gene; V was cut back by 1 base and J by 4 bases. Germline values: CDR1 LGHNA, CDR2 YSLEER. The CDR3 is made up of 15 amino acids. The CDR3 protein is CASSQGTGGAYGYTF. As DNA, the CDR3 is TGCGCCAGCAGCCAAGGGACAGGGGGCGCCTATGGCTACACCTTC.

This chain links TRBV28 with TRBJ2-5, with D perhaps assigned TRBD1 or TRBD2 (5 bases each). Deletions cut 2 bases from V and 4 bases from J, with 23 bases between. CDR1 and CDR2 (germline): MDHEN, SYDVKM. The CDR3 is 18 residues long. CDR3 sequence reads: CASSLRGSGGQGGETQYF. CDR3 DNA: TGTGCCAGCAGTTTAAGGGGCTCGGGCGGGCAGGGCGGAGAGACCCAGTACTTC.

The V call is TRBV6-5, the J call TRBJ2-1; TRBD2 matches at 8 bases. The CDR3 totals 15 residues. V shed 6 bases, J shed 2 bases, and the junction held 6 bases outside the gene matches. CDR1 MNHEY and CDR2 SVGAGI come from the germline V gene. The CDR3 DNA sequence: TGTGCCAGCAGGCCGGGACTAGTGGCCTACAATGAGCAGTTCTTC. Amino acids: CASRPGLVAYNEQFF.

This chain links TRBV9 with TRBJ2-7; weak D call: TRBD1 (6 bases). Germline V gene lookup returns CDR1 SGDLS and CDR2 YYNGEE. With 4 bases removed from V and 3 bases from J, the gap between germline ends came to 14 bases. The CDR3 length is 14 residues. CDR3 amino acids: CASSLQGSLYEQYF. For the CDR3, the DNA is TGTGCCAGCAGCTTACAGGGTTCACTCTACGAGCAGTACTTC.